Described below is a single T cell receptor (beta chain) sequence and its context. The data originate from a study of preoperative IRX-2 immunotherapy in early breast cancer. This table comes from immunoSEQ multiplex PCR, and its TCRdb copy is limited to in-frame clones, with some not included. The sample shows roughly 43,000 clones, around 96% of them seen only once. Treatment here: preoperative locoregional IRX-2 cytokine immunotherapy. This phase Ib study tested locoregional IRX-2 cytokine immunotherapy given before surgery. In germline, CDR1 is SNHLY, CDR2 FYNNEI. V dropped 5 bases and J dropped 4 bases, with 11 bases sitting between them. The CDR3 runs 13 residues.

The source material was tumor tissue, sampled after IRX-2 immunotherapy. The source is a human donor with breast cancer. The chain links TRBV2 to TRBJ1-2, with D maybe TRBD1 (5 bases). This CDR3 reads CASSPGPRYGYTF. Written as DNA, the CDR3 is TGTGCCAGCAGTCCAGGGCCGCGCTATGGCTACACCTTC.